This T cell receptor (beta chain) came from a study of CD8 T cells in Susac syndrome. TEMRA cells were FACS-enriched and CD8+ and CD4+ T cells negatively isolated. This CDR3 contains 14 residues. The germline V gene has CDR1 LNHNV and CDR2 YYDKDF (reference sequence). The trim removed 4 bases at V and 8 bases at J, leaving 8 bases unmatched. An amount of RNA that ranged from 0.5 to 1 ug was reverse transcribed with random hexamers. Amplification of TCR beta CDR3 used immunoSEQ multiplex PCR across 54 Vbeta and 13 Jbeta. From the immunoSEQ multiplex PCR reads, TCRdb called clonotypes with MiXCR, one entry per CDR3 protein. The table has 200,000 or so distinct CDR3 sequences, roughly 96% seen once. Whole-study results and caveats: It was acknowledged by the study that relatively few individuals were included in its TCR sequencing and HLA analysis.

As to this clonotype: Its antigen is not known.

The sequenced sample consisted of CD4+ T cells from PBMCs. This chain connects TRBV15 to TRBJ1-2, with 9 nucleotides matching TRBD1. This receptor was obtained from a human donor with multiple sclerosis. CDR3 DNA: TGTGCCACCAGCACCCGTCGGACAGGGGAAGGCTACACCTTC. Translating it yields CATSTRRTGEGYTF. Drawing the rest from reference TRBV15 and TRBJ1-2, the complete variable domain is DAMVIQNPRYQVTQFGKPVTLSCSQTLNHNVMYWYQQKSSQAPKLLFHYYDKDFNNEADTPDNFQSRRPNTSFCFLDIRSPGLGDTAMYLCATSTRRTGEGYTFGSGTRLTVV.